Reported below is one TCR beta chain. The record originates from a study of beta chain features in type 1 diabetes. Reverse transcription of all isolated RNA meant that expressed TCRB transcripts were sequenced. Some clones are missing from TCRdb's copy, which holds only in-frame ones; the method was immunoSEQ multiplex PCR. There are hundreds of thousands of clones in the sample; less than 20% occur only once, and approximately 0.093% lies in the top ten. Specimen: naive CD4+ T cells from blood. The receptor comes from a man aged 18 to 30 in good health.

For the CDR3, the DNA is TGTGCCATCAGGATGACAGTCTTCTTCTATGGCTACACCTTC. It codes for CAIRMTVFFYGYTF. V gene TRBV10-3 combines with J gene TRBJ1-2, with D perhaps matching TRBD1 (5 bases). V lost 6 bases and J 4 bases, leaving 15 bases between the germline ends. Germline lookup yields CDR1 ENHRY and CDR2 SYGVKD. The CDR3 loop spans 14 amino acids.